The 21 T cell receptor beta chains listed next were all sequenced from one sample in a study of a mutant IDH1 vaccine in newly diagnosed glioma. The time point: week 11, during vaccination. Each dose of the vaccine consisted of 300 ug of mutant IDH1 20-mer peptide, with topical imiquimod. The data were produced by immunoSEQ multiplex PCR, yet TCRdb's version contains in-frame clones alone and is incomplete. The repertoire consists of roughly 130,000 clones, with roughly 77% occurring once and the leading ten covering less than 7%. These receptors have no known antigen. Sequencing used PBMCs, obtained from a glioma patient whose treatment included an IDH1 peptide vaccine. The receptors were sampled from a man aged 40-49 years with glioma.

The chain carries TRBV6-5 and TRBJ1-2; D is possibly TRBD1 (6 bases). The CDR3 is 15 amino acids. CDR1 is MNHEY and CDR2 is SVGAGI in the germline V gene. Trimming cost V 2 bases and J 8 bases, with 18 bases left between them. Written as DNA, the CDR3 is TGTGCCAGCAGTTACGGTGCCAGGGGCATGAGAGGCTACACCTTC. It yields the protein CASSYGARGMRGYTF.

The chain is built from TRBV9 and TRBJ2-1, with TRBD2 matching 9 bases. Per the germline V gene, CDR1 is SGDLS and CDR2 is YYNGEE. The CDR3 totals 15 residues. Trimming took 0 bases from V and 5 from J; bases not matched to a gene: 3. DNA of the CDR3: TGTGCCAGCAGCGTAGGGCTAGCGGGAAACAATGAGCAGTTCTTC. It is translated as CASSVGLAGNNEQFF.

This clone was detected once. V and J are TRBV19 and TRBJ2-2, with 7 bases aligning to TRBD2. V trimming: 2 bases; J trimming: 5 bases; junction bases outside the gene matches: 5. The CDR3 extends over 15 amino acids. Germline V CDR1 and CDR2: LNHDA, SQIVND (reference sequence). The DNA for the CDR3 is TGTGCCAGTAGTATAAGACTAGCCCTGACCGGGGAGCTGTTTTTT. This translates into CASSIRLALTGELFF. The full variable domain, rest sourced from reference TRBV19 and TRBJ2-2, is DGGITQSPKYLFRKEGQNVTLSCEQNLNHDAMYWYRQDPGQGLRLIYYSQIVNDFQKGDIAEGYSVSREKKESFPLTVTSAQKNPTAFYLCASSIRLALTGELFFGEGSRLTVL.

A single count supports this clone. The CDR3 DNA sequence: TGTGCCAGTAGTACATCCGGGACTCTAAAAGAGACCCAGTACTTC. This translates into CASSTSGTLKETQYF. J is TRBJ2-5 and V is TRBV19; maybe TRBD2 (6 bases). The CDR3 sequence is 15 residues long. Germline V gives CDR1 LNHDA, CDR2 SQIVND (reference sequence). Trimming took off 4 bases at V and 3 bases at J, with 15 bases between the two ends. Looking up the rest from reference TRBV19 and TRBJ2-5 gives the full variable domain: DGGITQSPKYLFRKEGQNVTLSCEQNLNHDAMYWYRQDPGQGLRLIYYSQIVNDFQKGDIAEGYSVSREKKESFPLTVTSAQKNPTAFYLCASSTSGTLKETQYFGPGTRLLVL.

The rearrangement joins TRBV14 to TRBJ2-1; 10 bases map to TRBD1. In germline, CDR1 is SGHDN, CDR2 FVKESK. There are 16 residues in the CDR3. The ends lost 1 base at V and 8 bases at J; junction bases unmatched: 8. The CDR3 protein is CASSQAGTGARDEQFF. The CDR3 DNA follows: TGTGCCAGCAGCCAAGCTGGGACAGGGGCACGTGATGAGCAGTTCTTC.

The V call is TRBV2, the J call TRBJ2-7; D unclear. Trimming left V 4 bases short and J 5 bases short, with 9 bases between. This CDR3 is 12 amino acids long. Per the germline V gene, CDR1 is SNHLY and CDR2 is FYNNEI. The CDR3 loop is CASSVQVHEQYF. The CDR3 region has the DNA TGTGCCAGCAGTGTTCAGGTGCACGAGCAGTACTTC. The whole variable domain, remainder taken from reference TRBV2 and TRBJ2-7, is EPEVTQTPSHQVTQMGQEVILRCVPISNHLYFYWYRQILGQKVEFLVSFYNNEISEKSEIFDDQFSVERPDGSNFTLKIRSTKLEDSAMYFCASSVQVHEQYFGPGTRLTVT.

This clone qualifies as medium-sized. The chain couples TRBV28 to TRBJ1-2; D remains unclear. The CDR3 runs to 13 residues. Trimming took 4 bases from V and 8 from J, leaving 14 bases between them. CDR1 is MDHEN, CDR2 SYDVKM, per germline. CDR3 coding DNA: TGTGCCAGCAGTTGGTCGGAAGGGCAAGGCTACACCTTC. It specifies CASSWSEGQGYTF.

The V call is TRBV4-2, the J call TRBJ2-6; no definite D call. This CDR3 is built from 15 residues. Per the germline V gene, CDR1 is LGHNA and CDR2 is YNFKEQ. Deletions cut 0 bases from V and 2 bases from J, with 5 bases between. The CDR3 loop is CASSQEGPGANVLTF. The CDR3 nucleotides read TGTGCCAGCAGCCAAGAGGGCCCTGGGGCCAACGTCCTGACTTTC.

This chain uses TRBV14 with TRBJ2-7; maybe TRBD2 (5 bases). The CDR3 extends over 15 amino acids. Germline CDR1 and CDR2: SGHDN and FVKESK. Deletions cut 3 bases from V and 0 bases from J, with 12 bases between. The CDR3 spells CASSHRTASSYEQYF. CDR3 in DNA: TGTGCCAGCAGCCATCGGACTGCGAGCTCCTACGAGCAGTACTTC.

This clone was detected only a few times. This chain uses TRBV25-1 with TRBJ1-1; a weak D match, TRBD1 (6 bases). This CDR3 spans 14 amino acids. Germline lookup yields CDR1 MGHDK and CDR2 SYGVNS. The V and J ends lost 6 bases and 9 bases respectively, with 20 bases between them. The CDR3 spells CASRVAGERTKAFF. The CDR3 DNA follows: TGTGCCAGCAGAGTGGCAGGGGAAAGAACTAAAGCTTTCTTT.

The chain links TRBV10-3 to TRBJ2-5; 13 positions match TRBD2. CDR3 length: 15 amino acids. V lost 10 bases, J lost 1 base, and 6 bases stayed unmatched. Per germline, CDR1 ENHRY and CDR2 SYGVKD. CDR3 in amino acids: CASSGTSGTQETQYF. The CDR3 nucleotides are TGTGCCAGTTCCGGGACTAGCGGGACCCAAGAGACCCAGTACTTC.

This chain joins TRBV18 and TRBJ2-6; D gene unclear. Germline CDR1 KGHSH, CDR2 LQKENI. The CDR3 is 16 amino acids. The V end was cut by 4 bases, the J end by 0 bases, with 10 bases between. CDR3 nucleotide sequence: TGTGCCAGCTCACTCCGGCCCCCCTCTGGGGCCAACGTCCTGACTTTC. This sequence encodes CASSLRPPSGANVLTF.

V and J are TRBV29-1 and TRBJ1-2; 9 bases agree with TRBD1. The CDR3 has 13 amino acids. The germline V gene has CDR1 SQVTM and CDR2 ANQGSEA. The CDR3 loop reads CAGGGQGVPGYTF. CDR3 in DNA: TGCGCGGGTGGGGGACAGGGTGTACCTGGCTACACCTTC.

The chain couples TRBV13 to TRBJ2-3, with 11 bases lining up with TRBD2. The trim removed 8 bases at V and 4 bases at J, leaving 5 bases unmatched. The germline gives CDR1 PRHDT, CDR2 FYEKMQ (reference sequence). CDR3 length equals 14 residues. The CDR3 DNA follows: TGTGCCAGCGAGGCTAGCGGGAGGTCAGATACGCAGTATTTT. Its protein product is CASEASGRSDTQYF.

The rearrangement uses TRBV4-1 and TRBJ1-1, with no clear D. The germline gives CDR1 MGHRA, CDR2 YSYEKL. Deletions cut 4 bases from V and 4 bases from J, with 13 bases between. CDR3 length: 14 residues. The CDR3, as DNA: TGCGCCAGCAGCCCGCCGTTGACGGGCACTGAAGCTTTCTTT. Protein sequence: CASSPPLTGTEAFF.

This rearrangement joins TRBV6-1 to TRBJ2-1; no clear D. The germline V gene has CDR1 MNHNS and CDR2 SASEGT. The V gene lost 2 bases and the J gene lost 0 bases, with 11 bases spanning the gap. The CDR3 consists of 16 residues. In nucleotides, the CDR3 is TGTGCCAGCAGTGAAAGAGGCCAGAGCTCCTACAATGAGCAGTTCTTC. Translation gives CASSERGQSSYNEQFF.

This clone was seen only a few times. The chain carries TRBV5-4 and TRBJ2-3; 11 bases match TRBD1. CDR3 size: 16 residues. Germline V CDR1 and CDR2: SGHNT, YYREEE (reference sequence). V gave up 4 bases and J gave up 4 bases; unmatched junction bases: 8. Here the CDR3 reads CASSRMDRGRADTQYF. In DNA, the CDR3 is TGTGCCAGCAGCCGAATGGACAGGGGGCGCGCAGATACGCAGTATTTT.

The chain employs TRBV27 and TRBJ2-3; tentative D call: TRBD2 (5 bases). CDR3 length: 16 amino acids. V lost 3 bases to trimming and J lost 4 bases, with 17 bases between them. Germline values: CDR1 MNHEY, CDR2 SMNVEV (reference sequence). This chain's CDR3 is CASSFDYRGFSDTQYF. CDR3 DNA sequence: TGTGCCAGCAGTTTTGATTATCGGGGTTTCTCAGATACGCAGTATTTT.

The rearrangement links TRBV19 to TRBJ2-3; no clear D. Trimming removed 2 bases from V and 1 base from J, with 13 bases in between. This CDR3 comprises 16 residues. Per germline, CDR1 LNHDA and CDR2 SQIVND (reference sequence). The CDR3, as DNA: TGTGCCAGTAGTATACAATCCAGCGCCCGCACAGATACGCAGTATTTT. Amino acids: CASSIQSSARTDTQYF.

This clone was detected a few times. V gene TRBV6-5 combines with J gene TRBJ1-5, with unresolved D. Trimming removed 5 bases at V and 0 bases at J, with 5 bases between. Germline V gene data show CDR1 as MNHEY and CDR2 as SVGAGI. The length of the CDR3 is 13 residues. The CDR3 region is CASSDNSNQPQHF. The CDR3 DNA reads TGTGCCAGCAGTGACAATAGCAATCAGCCCCAGCATTTT.

This rearrangement joins TRBV19 to TRBJ1-5; D is perhaps TRBD1 (6 bases). The CDR3 covers 16 residues. V lost 0 bases to trimming and J lost 1 base, with 10 bases between them. Looked up from germline, CDR1 is LNHDA and CDR2 is SQIVND (reference sequence). CDR3: CASSIEPGASNQPQHF. The CDR3 bases are TGTGCCAGTAGTATAGAGCCAGGGGCCAGCAATCAGCCCCAGCATTTT.